This T cell receptor (beta chain) derives from a study of blood T cell repertoires in COVID-19 (dated by TCRdb to the early 2020s). Background on the whole study: Samples from collaborators originated in the United States, Italy and Spain and spanned both the acute and convalescent phases of COVID-19. The repertoires were made available in a free public database intended to serve as a resource for research on the immune response to SARS-CoV-2. The prospective study material was composed of cDNA or gDNA derived from T cells, B-cell-depleted T cells, or PBMCs. Samples were obtained from the ongoing ImmuneRACE study (first 160 participants) and from about 1,300 subjects provided by 6 global collaborators. Subjects who had been exposed to COVID-19, were actively infected with it, or had recovered from it provided the deeply sampled blood TCRbeta repertoires that made up the dataset. Where available, HLA class I and class II types were taken from metadata supplied by the sample provider and were not determined by assay-based typing. Sample metadata almost always included a de-identified subject ID, COVID-19 status, age in years and sex.

Whole blood was collected in K2EDTA tubes by collaborating institutions according to the institutions' own protocols. For TCRbeta analysis, collaborator samples were shipped as frozen whole blood, as isolated PBMCs, or as DNA extracted from either sample type. The immunoSEQ Assay, a bias-controlled multiplex PCR, was used to amplify TCRbeta CDR3 regions from genomic DNA. On the study's bioinformatics: Within the assay, amplification of reference gene primers was used to estimate how many nucleated cells each sample contained. To quantify the absolute abundance of each unique TCRbeta CDR3 rearrangement, sequence reads were collapsed and filtered. For each sample, productive Simpson clonality was calculated as the square root of Simpson's diversity index over productive rearrangements. What TCRdb holds here is the immuneACCESS table cut down to in-frame rearrangements. Part of the clones is not present; checked against another copy, under half of the missing clones reflect an unresolved V gene, and the others are unexplained. That table supplies the V and J calls and clone size; D and trimming were determined from the DNA. This sample has approximately 390,000 clones in its table, and around 89% of those were observed once. Of the sample, 5% to 8.5% falls within the top ten clones.

Overall results and qualifications from the work: The amount of clinical and demographic metadata varied by source and participant and was provided uncurated.

As to this clone: Its antigen remains undetermined. No clone much larger than this one lies a single base away; base qualities are absent.

The junction shows trimming of 5 bases on V and 4 bases on J, plus 14 bases between the germline ends. Looking up the germline V gene yields CDR1 SGHTA and CDR2 FQGNSA. The CDR3 contains 15 residues, cysteine and phenylalanine counted. Here the CDR3 DNA is all that survives: 45 bases in frame from base 1. The receptor's source is a man between 18 and 35 years old with active or convalescent COVID-19. The rearrangement combines TRBV7-2 with TRBJ2-2, and the D gene may be TRBD2, 6 bases matching. The sequenced material came from peripheral blood. CDR3 sequence: CASSTVAELTGELFF. The DNA sequence follows: TGTGCCAGCAGCACCGTAGCGGAACTCACCGGGGAGCTGTTTTTT.